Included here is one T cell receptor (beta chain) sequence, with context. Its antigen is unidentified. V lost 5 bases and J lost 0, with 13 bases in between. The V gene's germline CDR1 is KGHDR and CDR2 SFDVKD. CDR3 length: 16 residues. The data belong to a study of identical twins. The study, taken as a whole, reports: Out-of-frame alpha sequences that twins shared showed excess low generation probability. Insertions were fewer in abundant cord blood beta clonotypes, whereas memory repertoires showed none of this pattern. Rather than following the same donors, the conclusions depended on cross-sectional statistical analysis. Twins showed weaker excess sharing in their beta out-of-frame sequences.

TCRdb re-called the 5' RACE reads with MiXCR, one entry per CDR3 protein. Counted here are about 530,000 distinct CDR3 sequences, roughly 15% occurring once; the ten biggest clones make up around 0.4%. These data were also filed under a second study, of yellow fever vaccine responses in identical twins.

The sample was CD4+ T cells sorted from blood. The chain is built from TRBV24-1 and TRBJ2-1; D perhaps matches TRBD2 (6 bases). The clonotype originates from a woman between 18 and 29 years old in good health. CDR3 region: CATSGREMSSYNEQFF. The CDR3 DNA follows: TGTGCCACCAGTGGTCGGGAGATGAGCTCCTACAATGAGCAGTTCTTC.